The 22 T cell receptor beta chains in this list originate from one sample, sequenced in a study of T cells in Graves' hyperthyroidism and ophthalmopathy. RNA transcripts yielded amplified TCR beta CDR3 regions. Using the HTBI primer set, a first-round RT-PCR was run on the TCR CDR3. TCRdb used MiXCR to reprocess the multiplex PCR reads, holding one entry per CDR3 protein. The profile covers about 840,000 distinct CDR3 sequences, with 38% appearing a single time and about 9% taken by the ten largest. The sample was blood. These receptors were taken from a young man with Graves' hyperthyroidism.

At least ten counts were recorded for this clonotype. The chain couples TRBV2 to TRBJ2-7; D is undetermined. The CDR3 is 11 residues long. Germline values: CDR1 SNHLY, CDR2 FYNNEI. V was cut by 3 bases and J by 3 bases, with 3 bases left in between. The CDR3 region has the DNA TGTGCCAGCAGTGACGTCTACGAGCAGTACTTC. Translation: CASSDVYEQYF. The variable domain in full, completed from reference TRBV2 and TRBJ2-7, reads EPEVTQTPSHQVTQMGQEVILRCVPISNHLYFYWYRQILGQKVEFLVSFYNNEISEKSEIFDDQFSVERPDGSNFTLKIRSTKLEDSAMYFCASSDVYEQYFGPGTRLTVT.

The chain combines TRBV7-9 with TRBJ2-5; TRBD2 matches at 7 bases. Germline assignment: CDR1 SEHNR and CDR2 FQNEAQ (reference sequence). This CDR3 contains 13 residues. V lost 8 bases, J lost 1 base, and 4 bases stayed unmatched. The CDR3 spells CASGGGGQETQYF. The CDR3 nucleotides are TGTGCCAGCGGTGGCGGGGGCCAAGAGACCCAGTACTTC.

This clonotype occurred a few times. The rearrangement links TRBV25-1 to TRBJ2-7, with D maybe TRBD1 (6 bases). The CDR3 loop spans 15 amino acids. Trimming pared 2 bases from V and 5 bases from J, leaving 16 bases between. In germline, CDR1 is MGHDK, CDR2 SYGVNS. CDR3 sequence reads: CASSELSNRAHEQYF. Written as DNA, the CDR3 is TGTGCCAGCAGTGAACTCTCCAACAGGGCCCACGAGCAGTACTTC.

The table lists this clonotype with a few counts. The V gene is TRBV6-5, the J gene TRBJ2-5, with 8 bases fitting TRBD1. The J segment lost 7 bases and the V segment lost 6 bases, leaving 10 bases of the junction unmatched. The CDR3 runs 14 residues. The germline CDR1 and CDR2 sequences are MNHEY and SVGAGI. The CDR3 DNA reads TGTGCCAGCAGGGGAGGTGGACAGGGACGGACCCAGTACTTC. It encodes CASRGGGQGRTQYF.

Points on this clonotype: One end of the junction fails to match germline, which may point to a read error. Here the CDR3 reads CASSPGTDRLSLHF. The DNA for the CDR3 is TGCGCCAGCAGCCCTGGGACAGACCGTCTATCCCTCCACTTT. The chain links TRBV13 to TRBJ1-6, with 7 bases matching TRBD1. Germline CDR1 PRHDT, CDR2 FYEKMQ (reference sequence). The CDR3 covers 14 residues.

CDR3 bases: TGCAGCGTCCTTACAGTGGACAGCGGATACGAGCAGTACTTC. Amino acid sequence: CSVLTVDSGYEQYF. V and J are TRBV29-1 and TRBJ2-7, with D tentatively TRBD1 (6 bases). The germline gives CDR1 SQVTM, CDR2 ANQGSEA. There are 14 residues in the CDR3. Trimming removed 6 bases at V and 4 bases at J, with 19 bases between.

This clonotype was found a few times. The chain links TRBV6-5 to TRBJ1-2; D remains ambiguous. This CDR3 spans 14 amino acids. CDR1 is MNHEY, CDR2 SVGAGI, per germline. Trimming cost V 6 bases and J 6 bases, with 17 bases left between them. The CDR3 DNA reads TGTGCCAGCAGACCCTCTCTCGGGCTACATGGCTACACCTTC. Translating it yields CASRPSLGLHGYTF.

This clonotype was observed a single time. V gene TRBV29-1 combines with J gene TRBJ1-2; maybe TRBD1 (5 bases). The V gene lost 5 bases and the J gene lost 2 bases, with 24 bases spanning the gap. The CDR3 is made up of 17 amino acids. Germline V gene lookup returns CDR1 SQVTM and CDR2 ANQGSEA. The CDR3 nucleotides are TGCAGCGTTCCTTTGGGGATGGACGGGACCCAAAACTATGGCTACACCTTC. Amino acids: CSVPLGMDGTQNYGYTF.

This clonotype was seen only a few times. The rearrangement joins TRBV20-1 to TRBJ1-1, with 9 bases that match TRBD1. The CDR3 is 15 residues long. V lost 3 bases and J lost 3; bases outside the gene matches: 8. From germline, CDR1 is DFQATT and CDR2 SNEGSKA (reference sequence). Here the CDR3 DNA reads TGCAGTGCTAGTCTCCACGACAGGGGGTACACTGAAGCTTTCTTT. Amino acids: CSASLHDRGYTEAFF.

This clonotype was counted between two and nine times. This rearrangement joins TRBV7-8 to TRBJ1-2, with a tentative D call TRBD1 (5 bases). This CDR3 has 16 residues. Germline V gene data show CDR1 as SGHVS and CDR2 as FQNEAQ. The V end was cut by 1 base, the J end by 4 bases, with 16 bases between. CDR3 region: CASSLEGDTGPYGYTF. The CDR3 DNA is TGTGCCAGCAGCTTAGAAGGGGATACAGGTCCCTATGGCTACACCTTC.

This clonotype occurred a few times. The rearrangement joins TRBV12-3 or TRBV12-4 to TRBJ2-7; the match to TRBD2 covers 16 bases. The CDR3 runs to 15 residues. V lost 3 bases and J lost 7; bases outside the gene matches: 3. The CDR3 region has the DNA TGTGCCAGCAGTTTGGGACTAGCGGGAGGGTGGGAGCAGTACTTC. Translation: CASSLGLAGGWEQYF.

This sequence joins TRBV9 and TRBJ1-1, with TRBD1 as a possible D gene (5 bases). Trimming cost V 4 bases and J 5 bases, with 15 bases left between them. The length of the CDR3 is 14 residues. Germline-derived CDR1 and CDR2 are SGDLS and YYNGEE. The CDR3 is CASSQHGGETEAFF. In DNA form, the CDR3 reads TGTGCCAGCAGCCAACATGGGGGGGAGACTGAAGCTTTCTTT. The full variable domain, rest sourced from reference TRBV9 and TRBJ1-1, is DSGVTQTPKHLITATGQRVTLRCSPRSGDLSVYWYQQSLDQGLQFLIQYYNGEERAKGNILERFSAQQFPDLHSELNLSSLELGDSALYFCASSQHGGETEAFFGQGTRLTVV.

CDR3 DNA: TGTGCCAGCAGCCCCAGGGCGGGTCCTAGGAACGAGCAGTACTTC. Translated: CASSPRAGPRNEQYF. The chain uses TRBV7-2 and TRBJ2-7; D may correspond to TRBD1 or TRBD2 (5 bases each). Trimming shortened V by 5 bases and J by 5 bases, and 19 bases separated the two germline ends. There are 15 residues in the CDR3. Germline CDR1 is SGHTA and CDR2 is FQGNSA.

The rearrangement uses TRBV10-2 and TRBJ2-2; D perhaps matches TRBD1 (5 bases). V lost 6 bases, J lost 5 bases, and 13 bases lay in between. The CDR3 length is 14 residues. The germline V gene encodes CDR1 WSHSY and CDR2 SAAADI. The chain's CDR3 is CASSWQGNTGELFF. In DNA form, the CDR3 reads TGCGCCAGCAGCTGGCAGGGAAATACCGGGGAGCTGTTTTTT.

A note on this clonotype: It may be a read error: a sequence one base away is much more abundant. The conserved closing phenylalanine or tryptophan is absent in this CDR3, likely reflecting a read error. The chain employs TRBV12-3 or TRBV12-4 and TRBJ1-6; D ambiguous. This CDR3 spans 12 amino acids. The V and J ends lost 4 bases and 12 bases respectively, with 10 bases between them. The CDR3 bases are TGTGCCAGCAGTTCTGTCAGATTACCCCTCCACCTT. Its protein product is CASSSVRLPLHL.

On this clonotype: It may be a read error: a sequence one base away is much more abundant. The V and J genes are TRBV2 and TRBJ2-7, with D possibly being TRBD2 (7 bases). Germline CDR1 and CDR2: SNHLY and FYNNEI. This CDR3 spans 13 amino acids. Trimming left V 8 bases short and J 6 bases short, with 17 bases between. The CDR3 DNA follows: TGTGCCAGCGGGGGGGCACTAGACTGCGAGCAGTACTTC. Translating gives CASGGALDCEQYF.

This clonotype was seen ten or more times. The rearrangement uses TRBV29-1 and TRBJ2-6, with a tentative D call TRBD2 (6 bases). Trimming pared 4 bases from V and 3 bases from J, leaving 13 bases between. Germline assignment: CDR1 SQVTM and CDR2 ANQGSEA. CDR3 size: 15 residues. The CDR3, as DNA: TGCAGCGTTGTCGGCGGGGTTGGTGGGGCCAACGTCCTGACTTTC. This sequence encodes CSVVGGVGGANVLTF.

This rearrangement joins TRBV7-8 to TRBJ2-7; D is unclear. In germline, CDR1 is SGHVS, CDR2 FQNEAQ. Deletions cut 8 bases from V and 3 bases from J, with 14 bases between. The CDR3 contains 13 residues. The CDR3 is CASSSDIDYEQYF. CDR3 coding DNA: TGTGCCAGCTCATCAGACATAGACTACGAGCAGTACTTC. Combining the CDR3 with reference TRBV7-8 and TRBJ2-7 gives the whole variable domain GAGVSQSPRYKVAKRGQDVALRCDPISGHVSLFWYQQALGQGPEFLTYFQNEAQLDKSGLPSDRFFAERPEGSVSTLKIQRTQQEDSAVYLCASSSDIDYEQYFGPGTRLTVT.

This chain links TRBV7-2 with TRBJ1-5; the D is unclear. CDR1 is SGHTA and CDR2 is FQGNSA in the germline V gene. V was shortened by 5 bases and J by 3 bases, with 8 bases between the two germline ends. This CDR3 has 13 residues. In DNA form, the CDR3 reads TGTGCCAGCAGCCCCTGGATCAATCAGCCCCAGCATTTT. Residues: CASSPWINQPQHF.

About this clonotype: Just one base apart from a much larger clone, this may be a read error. CDR3 DNA: TGCAGCGCCTCACACGGGGACTCCTACGAGCAGTACTTC. It encodes CSASHGDSYEQYF. The J gene is TRBJ2-7, the V gene TRBV29-1, with TRBD2 as a possible D gene (5 bases). Germline V gene lookup returns CDR1 SQVTM and CDR2 ANQGSEA. This CDR3 comprises 13 residues. V was shortened by 7 bases and J by 0 bases, with 13 bases between the two germline ends.

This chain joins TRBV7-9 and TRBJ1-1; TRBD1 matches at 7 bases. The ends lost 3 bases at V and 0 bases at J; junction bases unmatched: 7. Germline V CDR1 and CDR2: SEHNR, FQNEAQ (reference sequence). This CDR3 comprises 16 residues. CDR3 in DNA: TGTGCCAGCAGCTTTACAGGGGCACTGATGAACACTGAAGCTTTCTTT. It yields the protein CASSFTGALMNTEAFF.

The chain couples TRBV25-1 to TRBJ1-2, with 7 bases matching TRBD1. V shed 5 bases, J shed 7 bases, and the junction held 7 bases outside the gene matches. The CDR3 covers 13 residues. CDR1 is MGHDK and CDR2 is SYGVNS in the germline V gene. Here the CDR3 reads CASSTDRELGYTF. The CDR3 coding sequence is TGTGCCAGCAGTACCGACAGGGAGCTTGGCTACACCTTC.